Below, one T cell receptor beta chain is given with its context. These data come from a study of long-term antiretroviral therapy in people with HIV. The immunoSEQ assay was v3.0, run at survey level. The protocol was immunoSEQ multiplex PCR, while the TCRdb copy is restricted to in-frame clones and leaves out a portion. The profile covers about 16,000 clones, with over 70% appearing a single time and roughly 15% taken by the ten largest. This receptor was taken from a man younger than 45 with HIV. This specimen consisted of unsorted PBMCs, obtained approximately 14 months before starting antiretroviral therapy.

CDR3: CASSQDYRMAGELFF. The CDR3 DNA reads TGTGCCAGCAGCCAAGATTACAGAATGGCCGGGGAGCTGTTTTTT. This chain connects TRBV14 to TRBJ2-2, with D unresolved. CDR1 SGHDN and CDR2 FVKESK come from the germline V gene. V was cut by 0 bases and J by 6 bases, with 11 bases left in between. The CDR3 totals 15 residues. Combining the CDR3 with reference TRBV14 and TRBJ2-2 gives the whole variable domain EAGVTQFPSHSVIEKGQTVTLRCDPISGHDNLYWYRRVMGKEIKFLLHFVKESKQDESGMPNNRFLAERTGGTYSTLKVQPAELEDSGVYFCASSQDYRMAGELFFGEGSRLTVL.